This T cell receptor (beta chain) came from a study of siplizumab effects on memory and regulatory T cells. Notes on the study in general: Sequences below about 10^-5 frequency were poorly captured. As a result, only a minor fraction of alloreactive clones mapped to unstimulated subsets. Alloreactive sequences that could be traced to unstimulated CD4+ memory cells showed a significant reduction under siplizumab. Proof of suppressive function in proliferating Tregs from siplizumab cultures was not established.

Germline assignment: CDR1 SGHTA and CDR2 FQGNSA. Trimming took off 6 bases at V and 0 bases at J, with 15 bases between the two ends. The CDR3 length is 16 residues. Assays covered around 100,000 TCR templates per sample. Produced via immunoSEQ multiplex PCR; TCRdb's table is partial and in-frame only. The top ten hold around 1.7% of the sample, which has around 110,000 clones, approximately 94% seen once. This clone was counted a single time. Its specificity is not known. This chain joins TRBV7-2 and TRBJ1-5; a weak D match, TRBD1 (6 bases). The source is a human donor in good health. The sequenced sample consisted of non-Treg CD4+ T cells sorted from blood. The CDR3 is CASSSDRPYSNQPQHF. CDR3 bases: TGTGCCAGCAGTTCTGACAGGCCTTATAGCAATCAGCCCCAGCATTTT.